This T cell receptor (beta chain) appears in the sequencing data of a study of cytomegalovirus exposure and HLA in healthy donors. Study at large: Previous work identified roughly 110 million unique TCR beta sequences from about 179 million T cells. General study results and limits: Immune exposure information available was restricted to CMV serostatus. More clonal expansion characterized HLA-associated TCR beta chains than equally common others in a later analysis. A few V segments could not be told apart, such as TRBV6-2 and TRBV6-3, and were left out.

The CDR3 sequence is 15 residues long. Germline V gene data show CDR1 as MDHEN and CDR2 as SYDVKM. The J segment lost 1 base and the V segment lost 6 bases, leaving 6 bases of the junction unmatched. Note on this clone: Antigen: not known.

PCR involved 60 Vbeta and 13 Jbeta primers. Measured with immunoSEQ multiplex PCR; TCRdb has only the in-frame clones, and not every one. Reported are approximately 30,000 clones; the ten largest clones contain roughly 4.7%. Sequencing was done on a sample of PBMCs. This chain joins TRBV28 and TRBJ2-3, with 8 bases that match TRBD1. This sequence was found in a woman aged 35 to 49 in good health and CMV-seropositive. The CDR3 reads CASSVPGQGTDTQYF. The CDR3 DNA sequence: TGTGCCAGCAGCGTACCGGGACAGGGCACAGATACGCAGTATTTT.